Listed here is a single T cell receptor beta chain. This record comes from a study of T cell changes during pregnancy in multiple sclerosis. The length of the CDR3 is 14 residues. V shed 5 bases and J shed 7 bases, with 17 bases lying between them. Germline CDR1 and CDR2: MNHNS and SASEGT. Assay used: immunoSEQ multiplex PCR; TCRdb lists only in-frame clones, some missing. The sample has approximately 47,000 clones, roughly 89% seen once; the top ten hold about 2%. This clonotype originated in a female donor with multiple sclerosis, enrolled in a pregnancy study. The rearrangement uses TRBV6-1 and TRBJ2-5; the D gene is possibly TRBD1 (5 bases). Specimen: peripheral blood, collected in the first trimester of pregnancy. CDR3 sequence: CASSTQGLSSTQYF. The CDR3 region has the DNA TGTGCCAGCAGTACCCAGGGTCTCTCGTCGACCCAGTACTTC.